The entry that follows covers one T cell receptor (beta chain) sequence. What it binds is not known. The sample comes from a study of CD8+ T cells in alopecia areata. Extraction and reverse transcription of RNA yielded cDNA as the sequencing template. Sequencing used immunoSEQ multiplex PCR; TCRdb keeps in-frame clones, though not all of them. Among about 23,000 clones listed, 52% were seen once. Lesional scalp punch biopsies and peripheral blood were collected from alopecia areata patients. The V segment lost 6 bases and the J segment 5 bases; nucleotides outside the gene matches: 9. The CDR3 is made up of 14 amino acids. CDR1 is LNHDA and CDR2 is SQIVND in the germline V gene (reference sequence). Study results and caveats: Scalp sequencing captures resident alphabeta T cells of normal skin too.

The sequencing input was NKG2D-high CD8+ T cells sorted from blood. This chain links TRBV19 with TRBJ1-1; TRBD1 agrees at 7 bases. This receptor was identified in a human donor with alopecia areata. The CDR3: CASSPKGARTEAFF. As DNA, the CDR3 is TGTGCCAGTAGCCCCAAGGGGGCGCGAACTGAAGCTTTCTTT.